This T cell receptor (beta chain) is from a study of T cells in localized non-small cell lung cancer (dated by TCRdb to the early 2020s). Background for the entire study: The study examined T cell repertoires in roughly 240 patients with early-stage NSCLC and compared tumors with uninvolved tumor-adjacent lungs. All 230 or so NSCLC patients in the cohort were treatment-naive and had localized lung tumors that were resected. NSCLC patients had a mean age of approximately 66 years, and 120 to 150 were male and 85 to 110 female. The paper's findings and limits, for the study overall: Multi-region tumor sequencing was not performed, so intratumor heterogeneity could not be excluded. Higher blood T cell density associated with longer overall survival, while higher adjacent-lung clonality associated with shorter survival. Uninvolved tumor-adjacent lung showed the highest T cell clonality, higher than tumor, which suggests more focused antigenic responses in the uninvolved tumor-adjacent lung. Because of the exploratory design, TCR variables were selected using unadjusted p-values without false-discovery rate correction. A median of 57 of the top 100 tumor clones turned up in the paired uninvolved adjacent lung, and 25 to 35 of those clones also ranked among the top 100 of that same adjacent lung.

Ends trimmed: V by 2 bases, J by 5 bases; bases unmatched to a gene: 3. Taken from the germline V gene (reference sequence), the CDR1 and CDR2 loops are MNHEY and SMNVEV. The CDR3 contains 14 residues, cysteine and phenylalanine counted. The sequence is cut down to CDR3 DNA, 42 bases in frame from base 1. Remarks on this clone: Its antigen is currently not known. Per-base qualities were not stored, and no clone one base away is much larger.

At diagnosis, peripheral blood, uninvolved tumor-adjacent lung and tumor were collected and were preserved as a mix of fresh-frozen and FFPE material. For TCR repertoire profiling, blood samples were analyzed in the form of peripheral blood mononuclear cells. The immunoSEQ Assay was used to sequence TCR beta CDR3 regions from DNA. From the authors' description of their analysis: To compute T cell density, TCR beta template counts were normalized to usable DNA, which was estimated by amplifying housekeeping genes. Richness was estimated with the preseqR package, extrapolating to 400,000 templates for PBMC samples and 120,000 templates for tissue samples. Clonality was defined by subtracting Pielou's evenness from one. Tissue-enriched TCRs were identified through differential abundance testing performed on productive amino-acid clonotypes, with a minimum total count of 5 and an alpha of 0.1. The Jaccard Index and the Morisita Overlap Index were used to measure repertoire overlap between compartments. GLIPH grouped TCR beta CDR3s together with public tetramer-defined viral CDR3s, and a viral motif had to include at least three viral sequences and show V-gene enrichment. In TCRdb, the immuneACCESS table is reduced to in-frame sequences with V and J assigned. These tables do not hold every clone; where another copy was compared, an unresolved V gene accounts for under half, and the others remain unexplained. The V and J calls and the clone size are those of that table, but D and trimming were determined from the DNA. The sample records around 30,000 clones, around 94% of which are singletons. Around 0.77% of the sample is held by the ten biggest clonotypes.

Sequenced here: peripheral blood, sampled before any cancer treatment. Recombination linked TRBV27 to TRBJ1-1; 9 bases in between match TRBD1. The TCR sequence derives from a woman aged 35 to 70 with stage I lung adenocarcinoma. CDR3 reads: CASSLPGTGTEAFF. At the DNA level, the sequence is TGTGCCAGCAGTTTACCCGGGACAGGGACTGAAGCTTTCTTT.